This T cell receptor (beta chain) was retrieved from a study of control samples from healthy donors and cancer patients. Between the trimmed V and J ends, which lost 3 bases and 0 bases, there was a span of 9 bases. The CDR3 covers 14 residues. Germline CDR1 reads SGHAT; CDR2 reads FQNNGV. Only in-frame clones appear in the TCRdb table, and some are missing; sequencing was by immunoSEQ multiplex PCR. The profile shows over 150,000 clones, more than 80% of them singletons. The chain has TRBV11-2 and TRBJ2-7; unclear D gene. The source of this sequence is a man aged 30 to 39 in good health. Sequenced: blood. Written as DNA, the CDR3 is TGTGCCAGCAGCTTTGGCGGATTCTCCTACGAGCAGTACTTC. Amino acids: CASSFGGFSYEQYF.